These 9 T cell receptor beta chains originate from one sample sequenced in a study of T cells expressing NK-cell markers. One entry per CDR3 protein, without DNA, is what TCRdb gives after re-calling the 5' RACE reads. This sample's clone table lists roughly 3,100 distinct CDR3 sequences. Sample: blood T cells: a sorted CD56 or NKG2C T cell subset, CD4+ or CD8+ T cells, or bulk PBMC T cells (not recorded which). Every receptor here comes from a man aged 18 to 70 in good health.

The rearrangement links TRBV11-2 to TRBJ2-2; TCRdb's assignment of TRBD2 cannot be checked, as there is no DNA. The CDR3 is 14 amino acids. Germline CDR1 reads SGHAT; CDR2 reads FQNNGV. CDR3: CASSLVAGIGELFF.

The chain is built from TRBV2 and TRBJ2-7. The CDR3 spans 13 residues. CDR1 and CDR2 from the germline V gene are SNHLY and FYNNEI. The CDR3 spells CASSEALPYEQYF.

The chain is built from TRBV3-1 and TRBJ2-7; the D gene TCRdb calls, TRBD1, cannot be checked with no DNA. The CDR3 has 17 residues. CDR1 and CDR2 from the germline V gene are LGHDT and YNNKEL (reference sequence). The CDR3 loop reads CASSQGGTGIQLSEQYF.

This chain links TRBV10-3 with TRBJ1-2. Germline assignment: CDR1 ENHRY and CDR2 SYGVKD. CDR3 length: 14 residues. The CDR3 loop reads CAISEDATNYGYTF.

This chain joins TRBV20-1 and TRBJ1-5. The germline gives CDR1 DFQATT, CDR2 SNEGSKA (reference sequence). The CDR3 loop spans 13 amino acids. The CDR3 loop reads CSASWGGNQPQHF.

The chain combines TRBV20-1 with TRBJ2-1; as DNA is missing, the TRBD1 call by TCRdb cannot be tested. Germline V lookup: CDR1 DFQATT, CDR2 SNEGSKA (reference sequence). The CDR3 has 15 amino acids. This CDR3 reads CSAPDGGGWGSEQFF.

V gene TRBV11-2 combines with J gene TRBJ1-6. Germline V gene sequence: CDR1 SGHAT, CDR2 FQNNGV. This CDR3 is 14 amino acids long. The CDR3 here is CASSLSSYNSPLHF.

V gene TRBV11-1 combines with J gene TRBJ2-2; TCRdb designates TRBD1, a call that cannot be tested without DNA. Germline V gene sequence: CDR1 SGHAT, CDR2 FQDESV (reference sequence). The CDR3 covers 18 residues. This CDR3 is CASSPPPRGGGIAGELFF.

This sequence joins TRBV14 and TRBJ2-4; the TRBD1 assignment by TCRdb is unverifiable without DNA. Per germline, CDR1 SGHDN and CDR2 FVKESK. This CDR3 region has 16 residues. CDR3 amino acids: CASSQTGAMGKNIQYF. Full variable domain (remainder filled in from reference TRBV14 and TRBJ2-4): EAGVTQFPSHSVIEKGQTVTLRCDPISGHDNLYWYRRVMGKEIKFLLHFVKESKQDESGMPNNRFLAERTGGTYSTLKVQPAELEDSGVYFCASSQTGAMGKNIQYFGAGTRLSVL.